This T cell receptor beta chain comes out of a study of blood T cell repertoires in COVID-19. The CDR3 covers 14 residues. V dropped 6 bases and J dropped 5 bases, with 13 bases sitting between them. CDR1 and CDR2 (germline): MNHEY, SVGAGI. Method: immunoSEQ multiplex PCR; TCRdb's copy keeps in-frame clones and lacks some. This table holds 350,000 to 450,000 clones, 70% to 90% found once. The rearrangement uses TRBV6-5 and TRBJ1-4; tentative D call: TRBD1 (6 bases). Sequencing input: peripheral blood. The receptor comes from a middle-aged woman with COVID-19, enrolled during active disease. CDR3 loop: CASRADSRNEKLFF. The DNA for the CDR3 is TGTGCCAGCAGGGCGGACAGCAGAAATGAAAAACTGTTTTTT.